A single T cell receptor beta chain is shown here with its context. The sample is drawn from a study of spatial heterogeneity in lung cancer. Indicated time point: sample taken at primary tumor resection. One entry per CDR3 protein results from TCRdb running MiXCR on the 5' RACE reads. The table has tens of thousands of distinct CDR3 sequences, roughly 7% seen once. V lost 0 bases and J lost 4, with 8 bases in between. There are 14 residues in the CDR3. The germline CDR1 and CDR2 sequences are WNHNN and SYGVQD (reference sequence). This receptor was taken from a male donor with early-stage non-small cell lung cancer. The rearrangement links TRBV10-1 to TRBJ2-3; D gene uncertain. Source: PBMCs, taken at surgery. The CDR3 DNA is TGCGCCAGCAGTGAGTCGTGGTTAGCAGATACGCAGTATTTT. Translation gives CASSESWLADTQYF.